The rows below give T cell receptor beta chains drawn from one sample of a study of Tregs in tolerant kidney transplant recipients. The data were produced by immunoSEQ multiplex PCR, yet TCRdb's version contains in-frame clones alone and is incomplete. The profile shows roughly 46,000 clones, roughly 89% of them singletons. Material for sequencing was Tregs from blood. The receptors stem from a human donor in good health. CDR3s include the opening cysteine and the closing phenylalanine or tryptophan. A D gene is named only where the DNA matches it firmly. Expanded clones get a size class; other rows say once, few or many, or leave the size out.

D gene | clone size | J gene | V gene | CDR3 DNA | CDR3 protein
- | - | TRBJ1-5 | TRBV19 | TGTGCCAGTAGTATCGGGCAGCTCCGTCAGCCCCAGCATTTT | CASSIGQLRQPQHF
- | - | TRBJ2-5 | TRBV15 | TGTGCCACCAGCAGAGGTGTGTTTCAAGAGACCCAGTACTTC | CATSRGVFQETQYF
- | - | TRBJ2-6 | TRBV19 | TGTGCCAGTAGAACGGGCGTTAGCGGGGCCAACGTCCTGACTTTC | CASRTGVSGANVLTF
- | - | TRBJ1-1 | TRBV5-1 | TGCGCCAGCAGCGGTTACACTGAAGCTTTCTTT | CASSGYTEAFF
- | - | TRBJ2-7 | TRBV11-2 | TGTGCCAGCAGCCCAAGCGTTTACGAGCAGTACTTC | CASSPSVYEQYF
- | once | TRBJ1-5 | TRBV18 | TGTGCCAGCTCGGGGACGGATAATCAGCCCCAGCATTTT | CASSGTDNQPQHF
- | - | TRBJ1-2 | TRBV20-1 | TGCAGCCCTAGGGGAAATGGCTACACCTTC | CSPRGNGYTF
TRBD2 | few | TRBJ2-3 | TRBV6-5 | TGTGCCAGCAGTTACACCAGAGGGGACTACGCGCAGTATTTT | CASSYTRGDYAQYF
- | once | TRBJ2-5 | TRBV2 | TGTGCCAGCGGAAACGTACTTGGGGAGACCCAGTACTTC | CASGNVLGETQYF
- | few | TRBJ2-1 | TRBV5-1 | TGCGCCAGCAGCTTGAGCCTGCTCTCCTACAATGAGCAGTTCTTC | CASSLSLLSYNEQFF
- | - | TRBJ2-1 | TRBV5-1 | TGCGCCAGCAGCACAGGCCAGGTTAGGAATGAGCAGTTCTTC | CASSTGQVRNEQFF
- | once | TRBJ1-5 | TRBV5-6 | TGTGCCAGCAGCTTTACAGGGATGAATCAGCCCCAGCATTTT | CASSFTGMNQPQHF
TRBD2 | - | TRBJ2-1 | TRBV19 | TGTGCCAGTAGGGAAACTAGCGGCTACAATGAGCAGTTCTTC | CASRETSGYNEQFF
- | - | TRBJ1-2 | TRBV5-4 | TGTGCCAGCACCCAGGGTGGTTATGGCTACACCTTC | CASTQGGYGYTF
- | - | TRBJ1-6 | TRBV10-3 | TGTGCCATCAGTGTTGAGGGTAGGGATAATTCACCCCTCCACTTT | CAISVEGRDNSPLHF
TRBD2 | - | TRBJ2-7 | TRBV6-5 | TGTGCCAGCAGCAGTGGCGGGAGGAGCTCCTACGAGCAGTACTTC | CASSSGGRSSYEQYF
- | once | TRBJ1-1 | TRBV27 | TGTGCCAGCAGCCCAGGGCGTACTGAAGCTTTCTTT | CASSPGRTEAFF
- | - | TRBJ1-1 | TRBV23-1 | TGCGCCAGCAGTCGTGAGGGTATCCCTGAAGCTTTCTTT | CASSREGIPEAFF
- | - | TRBJ2-7 | TRBV6-1 | TGTGCCAGCACCCTCGAAGGCTACGAGCAGTACTTC | CASTLEGYEQYF
TRBD1 | - | TRBJ1-6 | TRBV19 | TGTGCCAGTAGTATCGTACAGGGGAATTCACCCCTCCACTTT | CASSIVQGNSPLHF
- | - | TRBJ1-6 | TRBV10-3 | TGTGCCATCGGGGAGGGTGTTTCACCCCTCCACTTT | CAIGEGVSPLHF
- | - | TRBJ2-7 | TRBV5-1 | TGCGCCAGCAGCTCCGGGAGCGCCTACGAGCAGTACTTC | CASSSGSAYEQYF
- | - | TRBJ2-7 | TRBV7-9 | TGTGCCAGCAGCCCGTGGACTGAGCAGTACTTC | CASSPWTEQYF
- | - | TRBJ1-3 | TRBV7-9 | TGTGCCAGCAGCGCTACCTCGCCCGGGGACCTAAGAAACACCATATATTTT | CASSATSPGDLRNTIYF
- | - | TRBJ2-7 | TRBV18 | TGTGCCAGCTCACCACAAGGTGGGCACTACGAGCAGTACTTC | CASSPQGGHYEQYF
- | - | TRBJ2-1 | TRBV10-1 | TGCGCCAGCAGTGAGCAGAAAAGTCCGTCCTACAATGAGCAGTTCTTC | CASSEQKSPSYNEQFF
- | - | TRBJ2-3 | TRBV18 | TGTGCCAGCTCACCAGGTTCACTCCCCGGAGATACGCAGTATTTT | CASSPGSLPGDTQYF
- | - | TRBJ1-3 | TRBV18 | TGTGCCAGCTCACCGGTATACGGACAGCCTTACTCTGGAAACACCATATATTTT | CASSPVYGQPYSGNTIYF
- | - | TRBJ1-2 | TRBV7-9 | TGTGCCAGCAGCTTAGATTTTTCAAGGCATGGCTACACCTTC | CASSLDFSRHGYTF
- | - | TRBJ1-1 | TRBV6-5 | TGTGCCAGCAGCTCGACCGGACAGAAGGGACCTGAAGCTTTCTTT | CASSSTGQKGPEAFF
- | - | TRBJ1-1 | TRBV19 | TGTGCCAGTAACCCACTCGGAGAGCTGAAAGCTTTCTTT | CASNPLGELKAFF
- | once | TRBJ1-3 | TRBV9 | TGTGCCAGCAGCGAGGACAACCCAGACACCATATATTTT | CASSEDNPDTIYF
TRBD2 | - | TRBJ2-7 | TRBV27 | TGTGCCAGCAGCTCCATCGGACTAGCGGTCATAACTAGAGGCAAGCAGTACTTC | CASSSIGLAVITRGKQYF
- | - | TRBJ2-1 | TRBV15 | TGTGCCACCAGCAGAGGGGGATTTGGGCTAGTTTATGAGCAGTTCTTC | CATSRGGFGLVYEQFF
- | - | TRBJ2-5 | TRBV5-4 | TGTGCCAGCAAATACAGGGCGCAAGAGACCCAGTACTTC | CASKYRAQETQYF
- | - | TRBJ1-5 | TRBV6-4 | TGTGCCAGTTTGTTCAGACAGAAGTACAATCAGCCCCAGCATTTT | CASLFRQKYNQPQHF
TRBD1 | - | TRBJ1-6 | TRBV6-5 | TGTGCCAGCAGACGGACAGGGTCTGGCAAGTCACCCCTCCACTTT | CASRRTGSGKSPLHF
- | - | TRBJ2-1 | TRBV10-2 | TGCGCCAGCAGTGGGGGCCTTAACTCCTACAATGAGCAGTTCTTC | CASSGGLNSYNEQFF
TRBD1 | - | TRBJ2-7 | TRBV11-3 | TGTGCCAGCAGCCCACAACAGGGGGCTGGGCAGTACTTC | CASSPQQGAGQYF
- | - | TRBJ2-7 | TRBV6-5 | TGTGCCAGCAGTTACTATCGGGGGCCTTACGAGCAGTACTTC | CASSYYRGPYEQYF
TRBD2 | - | TRBJ2-1 | TRBV5-1 | TGCGCCAGCAGCCGCAGGACTAGCGGGAGTTACAATGAGCAGTTCTTC | CASSRRTSGSYNEQFF
TRBD1 | - | TRBJ2-7 | TRBV15 | TGTGCCACCGCGAAAGGACAGGGGAGATTGTACTTC | CATAKGQGRLYF
- | few | TRBJ2-5 | TRBV20-1 | TGCAGTGCTAGAGACCGACGGTCCCAGTACTTC | CSARDRRSQYF
TRBD1 | once | TRBJ1-2 | TRBV5-1 | TGCGCCAGCAGTCCGCGAATCCGGGACAGGGCGCGCTATGGCTACACCTTC | CASSPRIRDRARYGYTF
- | - | TRBJ2-3 | TRBV7-8 | TGTGCCAGCAGCTCCGGTTTTAGCACAGATACGCAGTATTTT | CASSSGFSTDTQYF
TRBD2 | - | TRBJ2-3 | TRBV5-4 | TGTGCCAGCAGCGGCGGGAGGGTCCTAGGAGATACGCAGTATTTT | CASSGGRVLGDTQYF
TRBD2 | - | TRBJ2-5 | TRBV7-7 | TGTGCCAGCAGCTTATTAGCGGGAGCCGCAGGGGAGACCCAGTACTTC | CASSLLAGAAGETQYF
TRBD2 | - | TRBJ2-4 | TRBV5-1 | TGCGCCAGCAGCTTAGCTAGCGGGAGGGCTCGGGGAAAAAACATTCAGTACTTC | CASSLASGRARGKNIQYF
TRBD1 | - | TRBJ1-1 | TRBV28 | TGTGCCAGCAGTTTCCCCGGACAGGGGCGTACCGAAGCTTTCTTT | CASSFPGQGRTEAFF
- | - | TRBJ1-5 | TRBV7-9 | TGTGCCAGCGGCCCTGGGGGGCCCCAGCATTTT | CASGPGGPQHF
TRBD1 | few | TRBJ2-7 | TRBV6-1 | TGTGCCAGCAGTGGGAGGACAGGGGACGAGCAGTACTTC | CASSGRTGDEQYF
- | - | TRBJ2-1 | TRBV5-1 | TGCGCCAGCAGCTTGGTTGTTAGCGGAGAGGTCAATGAGCAGTTCTTC | CASSLVVSGEVNEQFF
- | - | TRBJ2-3 | TRBV7-9 | TGTGCCAGCAGCTCGCAAGCAGATACGCAGTATTTT | CASSSQADTQYF